Below are 7 T cell receptor beta chains sequenced from a single sample in a study of T cell changes during pregnancy in multiple sclerosis (dated 2019 in TCRdb). Libraries were constructed by the immunoSEQ multiplex PCR assay. Entries here come from immuneACCESS through TCRdb and include only in-frame sequences with V and J called. Some clones fail to appear in such tables; in the studies checked, an unresolved V gene covers under half of the shortfall, and the cause of the remainder is unknown. Within this sample are tens of thousands of clones, with around 93% of them counted one time only. Jointly, the top ten make up around 0.66% of the sample. The specimen comprised CD4+ T cells from peripheral blood mononuclear cells, sampled after pregnancy. The receptors come from a female donor with multiple sclerosis, enrolled in a pregnancy study.

This chain joins TRBV7-8 and TRBJ1-1; a weak D match, TRBD1 (6 bases). CDR1 SGHVS and CDR2 FQNEAQ come from the germline V gene. Trimming cost V 6 bases and J 1 base, with 9 bases left between them. The CDR3 extends over 13 amino acids. CDR3 nucleotide sequence: TGTGCCAGCAGGTCCAGGGGGAACACTGAAGCTTTCTTT. Amino acid sequence: CASRSRGNTEAFF.

The chain has TRBV2 and TRBJ1-2; D remains ambiguous. Germline values: CDR1 SNHLY, CDR2 FYNNEI. This CDR3 region has 14 residues. Trimming shortened V by 3 bases and J by 7 bases, and 15 bases separated the two germline ends. The CDR3 loop reads CASSDRGFFGGYTF. In DNA form, the CDR3 reads TGTGCCAGCAGTGATCGCGGGTTTTTCGGTGGCTACACCTTC. Variable domain in full (rest from reference TRBV2 and TRBJ1-2): EPEVTQTPSHQVTQMGQEVILRCVPISNHLYFYWYRQILGQKVEFLVSFYNNEISEKSEIFDDQFSVERPDGSNFTLKIRSTKLEDSAMYFCASSDRGFFGGYTFGSGTRLTVV.

The chain has TRBV7-6 and TRBJ2-7; TRBD1 might be the D (5 bases). Germline V CDR1 and CDR2: SGHVS, FNYEAQ. V was pared by 4 bases and J by 6 bases, with 16 bases between. CDR3 length: 14 amino acids. CDR3 amino acids: CASSSGRGRGEQYF. The CDR3 DNA reads TGTGCCAGCAGCTCCGGCCGCGGAAGGGGCGAGCAGTACTTC.

V and J are TRBV25-1 and TRBJ2-3, with TRBD2 matching 8 bases. V trimming: 5 bases; J trimming: 4 bases; junction bases outside the gene matches: 5. CDR1 and CDR2 (germline): MGHDK, SYGVNS. The CDR3 spans 14 residues. Here the CDR3 DNA reads TGTGCCAGCAGTTTTGCGGGGGGCTCAGATACGCAGTATTTT. Its translation is CASSFAGGSDTQYF.

This clone was seen more than once but under ten times. The chain links TRBV7-2 to TRBJ2-1; D not certain. Trimming pared 8 bases from V and 9 bases from J, leaving 8 bases between. This CDR3 is 10 amino acids long. Looked up from germline, CDR1 is SGHTA and CDR2 is FQGNSA. The CDR3 DNA sequence: TGTGCCAGCTCGGGTGGTGAGCAGTTCTTC. Translated: CASSGGEQFF.

This clone has only one observation. The V gene is TRBV2, the J gene TRBJ1-4; possible D gene TRBD1, 5 bases. Trimming pared 7 bases from V and 7 bases from J, leaving 13 bases between. Germline CDR1 is SNHLY and CDR2 is FYNNEI. The CDR3 is 13 residues long. Written as DNA, the CDR3 is TGTGCCAGCAAGTCAGGGAGGGGTGAAAAACTGTTTTTT. This sequence encodes CASKSGRGEKLFF.

This sequence joins TRBV9 and TRBJ2-1; 12 nucleotides agree with TRBD2. V lost 0 bases, J lost 5 bases, and 6 bases stayed unmatched. Germline V CDR1 and CDR2: SGDLS, YYNGEE. The CDR3 totals 17 residues. The CDR3 region is CASSVGLAGEGHNEQFF. CDR3 DNA: TGTGCCAGCAGCGTAGGACTAGCGGGGGAGGGGCACAATGAGCAGTTCTTC.